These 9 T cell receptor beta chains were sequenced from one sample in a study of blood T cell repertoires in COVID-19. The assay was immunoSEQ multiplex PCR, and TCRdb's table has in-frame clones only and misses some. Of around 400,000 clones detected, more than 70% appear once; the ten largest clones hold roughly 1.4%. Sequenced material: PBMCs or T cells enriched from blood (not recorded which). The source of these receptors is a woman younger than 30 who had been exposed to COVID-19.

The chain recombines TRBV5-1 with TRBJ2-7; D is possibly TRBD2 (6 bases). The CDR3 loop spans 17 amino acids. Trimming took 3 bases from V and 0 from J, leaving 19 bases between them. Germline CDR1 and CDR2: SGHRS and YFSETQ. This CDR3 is CASSSTGLQGGSYEQYF. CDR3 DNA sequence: TGCGCCAGCAGCTCGACGGGTTTGCAGGGAGGCTCCTACGAGCAGTACTTC.

The CDR3 spells CASSAAGGETQYF. CDR3 coding DNA: TGTGCCAGCAGCGCAGCTGGAGGAGAGACCCAGTACTTC. The V and J genes are TRBV11-2 and TRBJ2-5, with D perhaps matching TRBD2 (5 bases). The germline V gene has CDR1 SGHAT and CDR2 FQNNGV. Trimming left V 5 bases short and J 4 bases short, with 11 bases between. The CDR3 is 13 amino acids.

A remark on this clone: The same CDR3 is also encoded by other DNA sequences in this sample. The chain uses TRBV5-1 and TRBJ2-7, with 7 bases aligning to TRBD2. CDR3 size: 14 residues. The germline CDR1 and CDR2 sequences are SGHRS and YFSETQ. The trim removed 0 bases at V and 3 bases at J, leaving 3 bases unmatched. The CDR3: CASSLGGGSYEQYF. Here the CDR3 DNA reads TGCGCCAGCAGCTTGGGCGGGGGTAGCTACGAGCAGTACTTC.

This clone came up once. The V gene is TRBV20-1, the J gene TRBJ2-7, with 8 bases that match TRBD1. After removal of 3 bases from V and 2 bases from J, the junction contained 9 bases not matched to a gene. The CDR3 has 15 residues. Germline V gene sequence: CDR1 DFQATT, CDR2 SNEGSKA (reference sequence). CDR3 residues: CSASENRGTTYEQYF. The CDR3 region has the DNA TGCAGTGCTAGTGAAAACAGGGGGACCACCTACGAGCAGTACTTC.

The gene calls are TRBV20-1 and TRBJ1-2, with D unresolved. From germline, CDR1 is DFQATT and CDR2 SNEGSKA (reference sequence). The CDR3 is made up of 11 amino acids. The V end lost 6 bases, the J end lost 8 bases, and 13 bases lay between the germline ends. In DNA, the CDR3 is TGCAGTGCCCGAGGCTCTGGGGGCTACACCTTC. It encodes CSARGSGGYTF.

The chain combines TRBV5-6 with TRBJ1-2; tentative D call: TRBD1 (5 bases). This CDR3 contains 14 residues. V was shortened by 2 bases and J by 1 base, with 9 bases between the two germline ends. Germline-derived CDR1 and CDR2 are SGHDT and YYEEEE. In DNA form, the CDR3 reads TGTGCCAGCAGCTTAGGGGAACTTAACTATGGCTACACCTTC. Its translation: CASSLGELNYGYTF.

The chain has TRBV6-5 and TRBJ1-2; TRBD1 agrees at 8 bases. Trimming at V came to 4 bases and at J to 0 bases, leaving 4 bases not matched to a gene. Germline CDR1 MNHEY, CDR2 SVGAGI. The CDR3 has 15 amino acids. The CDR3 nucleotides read TGTGCCAGCAGTTCCCTCAGGGGGCCTAACTATGGCTACACCTTC. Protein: CASSSLRGPNYGYTF.

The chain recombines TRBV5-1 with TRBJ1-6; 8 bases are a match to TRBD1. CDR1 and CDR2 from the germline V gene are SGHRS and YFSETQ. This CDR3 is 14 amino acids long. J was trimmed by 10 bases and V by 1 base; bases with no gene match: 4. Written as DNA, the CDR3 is TGCGCCAGCAGCTTGACAGGGGGAGGCTCACCCCTCCACTTT. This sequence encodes CASSLTGGGSPLHF.

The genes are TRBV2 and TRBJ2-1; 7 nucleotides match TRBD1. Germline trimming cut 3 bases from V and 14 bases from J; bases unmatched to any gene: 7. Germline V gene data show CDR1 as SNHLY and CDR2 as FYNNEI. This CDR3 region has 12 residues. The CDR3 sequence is CASSDGTATKFF. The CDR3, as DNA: TGTGCCAGCAGTGACGGGACAGCCACTAAGTTCTTC.